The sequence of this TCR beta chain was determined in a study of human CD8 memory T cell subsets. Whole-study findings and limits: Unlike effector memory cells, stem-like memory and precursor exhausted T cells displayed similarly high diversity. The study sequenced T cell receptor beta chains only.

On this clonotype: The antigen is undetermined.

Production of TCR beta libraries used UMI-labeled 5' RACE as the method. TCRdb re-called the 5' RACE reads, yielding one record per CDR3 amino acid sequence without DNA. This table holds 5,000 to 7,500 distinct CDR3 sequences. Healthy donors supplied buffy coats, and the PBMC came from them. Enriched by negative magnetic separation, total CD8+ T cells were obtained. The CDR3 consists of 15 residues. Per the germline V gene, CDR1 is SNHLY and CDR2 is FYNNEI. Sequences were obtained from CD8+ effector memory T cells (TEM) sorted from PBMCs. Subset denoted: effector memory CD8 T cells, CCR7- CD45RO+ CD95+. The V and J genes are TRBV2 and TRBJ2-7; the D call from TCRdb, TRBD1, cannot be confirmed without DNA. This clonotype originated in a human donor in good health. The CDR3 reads CASSIAGGRLDEQYF.